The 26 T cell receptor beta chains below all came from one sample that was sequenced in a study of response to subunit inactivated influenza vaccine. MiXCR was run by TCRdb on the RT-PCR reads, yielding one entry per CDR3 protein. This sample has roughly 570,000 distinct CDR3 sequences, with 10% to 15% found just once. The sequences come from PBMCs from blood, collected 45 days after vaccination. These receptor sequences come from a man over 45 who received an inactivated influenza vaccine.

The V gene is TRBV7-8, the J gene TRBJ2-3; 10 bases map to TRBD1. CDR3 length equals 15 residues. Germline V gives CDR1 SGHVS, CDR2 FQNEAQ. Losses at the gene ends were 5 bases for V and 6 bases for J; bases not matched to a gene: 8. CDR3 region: CASSLGQGGRDTQYF. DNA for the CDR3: TGTGCCAGCAGCCTTGGACAGGGGGGTCGGGATACGCAGTATTTT.

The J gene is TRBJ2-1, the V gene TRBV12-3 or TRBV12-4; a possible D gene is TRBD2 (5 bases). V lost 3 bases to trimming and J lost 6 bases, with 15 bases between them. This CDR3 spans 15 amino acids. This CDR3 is CASSLGGQRSNEQFF. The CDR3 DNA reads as TGTGCCAGCAGTTTGGGCGGGCAACGTTCCAATGAGCAGTTCTTC.

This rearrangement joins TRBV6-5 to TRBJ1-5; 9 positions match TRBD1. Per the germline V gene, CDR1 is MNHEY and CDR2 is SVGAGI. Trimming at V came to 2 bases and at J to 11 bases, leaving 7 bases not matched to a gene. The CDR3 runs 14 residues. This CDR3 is CASSYMGQGGSQHF. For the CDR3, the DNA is TGTGCCAGCAGTTACATGGGACAGGGAGGATCCCAGCATTTT.

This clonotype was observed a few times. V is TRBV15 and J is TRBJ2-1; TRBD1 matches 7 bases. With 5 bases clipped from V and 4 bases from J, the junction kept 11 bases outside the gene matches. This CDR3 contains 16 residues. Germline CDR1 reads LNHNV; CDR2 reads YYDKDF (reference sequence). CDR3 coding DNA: TGTGCCACCAGCCCCCAGACAGGGAGCAGTTACAATGAGCAGTTCTTC. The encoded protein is CATSPQTGSSYNEQFF.

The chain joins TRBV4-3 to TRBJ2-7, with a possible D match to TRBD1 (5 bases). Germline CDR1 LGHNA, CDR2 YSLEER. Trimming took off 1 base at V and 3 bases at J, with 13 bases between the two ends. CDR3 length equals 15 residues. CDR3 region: CASSQGRATDYEQYF. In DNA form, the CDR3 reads TGCGCCAGCAGCCAAGGACGGGCGACAGACTACGAGCAGTACTTC.

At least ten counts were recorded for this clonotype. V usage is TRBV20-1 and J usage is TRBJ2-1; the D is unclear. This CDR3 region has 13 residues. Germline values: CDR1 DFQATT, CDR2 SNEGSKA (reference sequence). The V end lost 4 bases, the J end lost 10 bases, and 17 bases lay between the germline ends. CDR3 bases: TGCAGTGCTAATGACGGAGCGTCAAGAGAGCAGTTCTTC. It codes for CSANDGASREQFF.

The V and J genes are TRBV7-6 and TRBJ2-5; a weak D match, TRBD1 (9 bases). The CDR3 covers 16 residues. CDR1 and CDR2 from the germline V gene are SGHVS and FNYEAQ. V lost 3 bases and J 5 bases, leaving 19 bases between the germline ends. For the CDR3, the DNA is TGTGCCAGCAGCTTCCGGGAGGGACAGGGAGAGGAGACCCAGTACTTC. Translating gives CASSFREGQGEETQYF.

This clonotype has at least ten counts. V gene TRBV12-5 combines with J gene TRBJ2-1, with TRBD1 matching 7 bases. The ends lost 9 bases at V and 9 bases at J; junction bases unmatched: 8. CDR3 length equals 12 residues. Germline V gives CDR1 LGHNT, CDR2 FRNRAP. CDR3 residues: CASEQGDAEQFF. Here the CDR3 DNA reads TGTGCTAGCGAGCAGGGGGACGCTGAGCAGTTCTTC.

The CDR3 here is CASSQDVRDYGYTF. The DNA of the CDR3 is TGCGCCAGCAGCCAAGACGTTAGGGACTATGGCTACACCTTC. The chain links TRBV4-3 to TRBJ1-2, with D unclear. The V gene's germline CDR1 is LGHNA and CDR2 YSLEER. CDR3 length: 14 amino acids. The V end was cut by 0 bases, the J end by 3 bases, with 8 bases between.

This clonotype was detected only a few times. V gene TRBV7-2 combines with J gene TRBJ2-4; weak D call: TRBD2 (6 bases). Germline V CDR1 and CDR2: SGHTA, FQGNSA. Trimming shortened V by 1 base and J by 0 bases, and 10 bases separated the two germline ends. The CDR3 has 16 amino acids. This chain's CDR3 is CASSLDGGTAKNIQYF. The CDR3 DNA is TGTGCCAGCAGCTTAGATGGGGGGACAGCCAAAAACATTCAGTACTTC.

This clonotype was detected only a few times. CDR3 in amino acids: CASSYTAGGGAYEQYF. The CDR3, as DNA: TGTGCCAGCAGTTACACCGCCGGAGGGGGGGCCTACGAGCAGTACTTC. This rearrangement joins TRBV6-5 to TRBJ2-7; possible D gene TRBD2, 7 bases. Trimming cost V 2 bases and J 2 bases, with 16 bases left between them. This CDR3 is 16 amino acids long. Germline CDR1 reads MNHEY; CDR2 reads SVGAGI.

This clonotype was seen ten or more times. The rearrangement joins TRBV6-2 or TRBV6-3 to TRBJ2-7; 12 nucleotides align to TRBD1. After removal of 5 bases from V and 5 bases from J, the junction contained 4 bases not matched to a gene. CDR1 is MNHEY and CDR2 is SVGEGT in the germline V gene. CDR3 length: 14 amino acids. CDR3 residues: CASSVGTGGDEQYF. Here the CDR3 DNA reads TGTGCCAGCAGTGTGGGGACAGGGGGCGACGAGCAGTACTTC.

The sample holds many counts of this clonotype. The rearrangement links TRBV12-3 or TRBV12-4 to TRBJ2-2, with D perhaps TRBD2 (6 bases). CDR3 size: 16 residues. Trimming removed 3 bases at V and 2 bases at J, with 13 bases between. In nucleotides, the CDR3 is TGTGCCAGCAGTTTTTCCGGGAGAATAAACACCGGGGAGCTGTTTTTT. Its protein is CASSFSGRINTGELFF.

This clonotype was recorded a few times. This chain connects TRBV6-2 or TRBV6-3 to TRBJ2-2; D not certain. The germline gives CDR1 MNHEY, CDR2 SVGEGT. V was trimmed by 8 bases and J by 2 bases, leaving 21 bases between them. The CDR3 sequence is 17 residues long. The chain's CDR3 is CASSLTGRAFNTGELFF. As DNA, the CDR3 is TGTGCCAGCTCCTTAACTGGAAGGGCCTTTAACACCGGGGAGCTGTTTTTT.

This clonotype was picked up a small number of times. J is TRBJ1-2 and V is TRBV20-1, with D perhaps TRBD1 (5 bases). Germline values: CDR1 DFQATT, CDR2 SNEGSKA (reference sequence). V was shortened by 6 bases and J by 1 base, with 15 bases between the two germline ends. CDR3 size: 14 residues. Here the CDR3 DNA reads TGCAGTGCCCCAGAGGGGTTTTATAACTATGGCTACACCTTC. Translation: CSAPEGFYNYGYTF.

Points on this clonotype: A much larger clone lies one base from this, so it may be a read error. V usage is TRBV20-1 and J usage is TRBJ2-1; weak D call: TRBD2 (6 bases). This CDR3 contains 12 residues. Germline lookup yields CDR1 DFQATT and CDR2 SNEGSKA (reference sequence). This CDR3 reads CRATRGGDEQFF. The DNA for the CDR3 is TGCAGAGCTACTAGGGGCGGGGATGAGCAGTTCTTC.

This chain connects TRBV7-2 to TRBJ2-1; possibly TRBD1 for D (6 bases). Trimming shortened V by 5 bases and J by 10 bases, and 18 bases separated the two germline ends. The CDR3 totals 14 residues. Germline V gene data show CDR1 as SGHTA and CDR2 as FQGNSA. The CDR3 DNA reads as TGTGCCAGCAGCCCTAACGGACAGTGGGCAGAGCAGTTCTTC. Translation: CASSPNGQWAEQFF.

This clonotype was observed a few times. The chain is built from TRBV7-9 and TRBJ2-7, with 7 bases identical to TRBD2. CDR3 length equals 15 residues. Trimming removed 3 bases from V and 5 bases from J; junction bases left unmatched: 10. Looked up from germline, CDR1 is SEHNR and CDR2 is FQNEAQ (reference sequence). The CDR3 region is CASSFLAGLVDEQYF. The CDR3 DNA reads TGTGCCAGCAGCTTTTTAGCGGGCTTAGTGGACGAGCAGTACTTC.

The CDR3: CSAKPGTRLGEQYF. In nucleotides, the CDR3 is TGCAGCGCTAAACCGGGGACTCGGTTGGGAGAGCAGTACTTC. The rearrangement links TRBV29-1 to TRBJ2-7, with TRBD2 as a possible D gene (6 bases). The V and J ends lost 7 bases and 7 bases respectively, with 23 bases between them. CDR1 SQVTM and CDR2 ANQGSEA come from the germline V gene. There are 14 residues in the CDR3.

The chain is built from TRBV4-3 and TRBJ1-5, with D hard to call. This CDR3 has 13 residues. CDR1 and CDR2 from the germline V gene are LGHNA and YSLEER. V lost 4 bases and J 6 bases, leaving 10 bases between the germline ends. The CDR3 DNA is TGCGCCAGCAGCCCGTCGGCCGGTCAGCCCCAGCATTTT. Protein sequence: CASSPSAGQPQHF.

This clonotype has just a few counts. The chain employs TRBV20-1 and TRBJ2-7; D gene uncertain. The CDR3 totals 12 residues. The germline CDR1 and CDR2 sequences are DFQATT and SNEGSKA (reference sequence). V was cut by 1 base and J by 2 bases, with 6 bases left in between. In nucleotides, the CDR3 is TGCAGTGCTAGAGCCCAAGCCTACGAGCAGTACTTC. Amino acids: CSARAQAYEQYF.

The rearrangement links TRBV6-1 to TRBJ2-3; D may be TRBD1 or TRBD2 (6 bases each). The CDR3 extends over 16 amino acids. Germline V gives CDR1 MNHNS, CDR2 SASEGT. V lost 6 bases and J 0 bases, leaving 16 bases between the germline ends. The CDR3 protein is CASRRNGGPSTDTQYF. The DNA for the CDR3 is TGTGCCAGCAGACGGAACGGGGGCCCTAGCACAGATACGCAGTATTTT.

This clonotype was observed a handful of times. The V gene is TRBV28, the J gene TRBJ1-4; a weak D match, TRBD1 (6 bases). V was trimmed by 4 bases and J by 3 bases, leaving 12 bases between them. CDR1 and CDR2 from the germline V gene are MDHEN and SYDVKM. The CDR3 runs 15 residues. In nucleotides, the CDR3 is TGTGCCAGCAGTTCCCCGACAGGACCTAATGAAAAACTGTTTTTT. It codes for CASSSPTGPNEKLFF.

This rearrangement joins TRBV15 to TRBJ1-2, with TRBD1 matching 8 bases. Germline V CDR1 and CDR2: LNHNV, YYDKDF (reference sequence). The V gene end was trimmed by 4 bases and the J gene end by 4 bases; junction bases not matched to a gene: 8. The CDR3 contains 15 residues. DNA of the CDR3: TGTGCCACCAGCACCGGGACAGGCGGACCCTATGGCTACACCTTC. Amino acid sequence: CATSTGTGGPYGYTF.

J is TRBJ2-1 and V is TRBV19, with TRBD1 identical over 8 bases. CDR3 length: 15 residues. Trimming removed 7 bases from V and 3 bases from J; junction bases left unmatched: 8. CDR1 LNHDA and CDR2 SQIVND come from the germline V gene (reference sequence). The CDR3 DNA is TGTGCCAGTATCCCAGGGGGCCAGGGCTACAATGAGCAGTTCTTC. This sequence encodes CASIPGGQGYNEQFF.

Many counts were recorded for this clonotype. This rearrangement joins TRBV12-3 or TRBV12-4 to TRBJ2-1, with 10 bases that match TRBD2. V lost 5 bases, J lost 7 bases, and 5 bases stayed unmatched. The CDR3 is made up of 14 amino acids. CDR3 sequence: CASSRSGGWNEQFF. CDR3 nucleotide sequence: TGTGCCAGCAGTCGTAGCGGGGGGTGGAATGAGCAGTTCTTC.